This TCR beta chain derives from a study of Ad26.COV2.S vaccination and SARS-CoV-2 variants. CDR1 and CDR2 (germline): MNHEY, SMNVEV (reference sequence). The CDR3 is 15 amino acids. Unmatched junction bases numbered 3, after V lost 2 bases and J lost 5 bases. Study findings and constraints: Breadth and depth estimates from TCRs may understate total T cell responses. Breadth measured for non-spike TCRs was similar across vaccine and placebo recipients.

Comment on this clone: The antigen remains undetermined.

The protocol was immunoSEQ multiplex PCR, while the TCRdb copy is restricted to in-frame clones and leaves out a portion. The data contain around 350,000 clones, 92% of them seen just once; the ten biggest clones take up roughly 3.9%. Source: peripheral blood, taken after recovery from COVID-19. V usage is TRBV27 and J usage is TRBJ2-2; TRBD1 matches 9 bases. This receptor was taken from a human donor who had recovered from COVID-19. CDR3 in amino acids: CASSLRDRETGELFF. In DNA, the CDR3 is TGTGCCAGCAGTTTACGGGACAGGGAGACCGGGGAGCTGTTTTTT.